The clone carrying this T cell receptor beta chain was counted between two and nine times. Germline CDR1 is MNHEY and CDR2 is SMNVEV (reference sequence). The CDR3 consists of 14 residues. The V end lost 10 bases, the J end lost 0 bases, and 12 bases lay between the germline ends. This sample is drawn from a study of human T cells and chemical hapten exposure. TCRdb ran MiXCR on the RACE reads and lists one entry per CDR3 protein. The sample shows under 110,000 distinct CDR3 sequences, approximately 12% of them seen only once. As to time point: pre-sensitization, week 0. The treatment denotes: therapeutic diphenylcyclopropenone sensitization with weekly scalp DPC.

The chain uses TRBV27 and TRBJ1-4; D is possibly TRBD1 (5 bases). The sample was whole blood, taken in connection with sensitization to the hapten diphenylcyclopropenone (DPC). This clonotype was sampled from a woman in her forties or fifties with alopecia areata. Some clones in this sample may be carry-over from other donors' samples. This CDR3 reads CATMGGATNEKLFF. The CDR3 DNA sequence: TGTGCCACCATGGGGGGTGCAACTAATGAAAAACTGTTTTTT.